The 22 T cell receptor beta chains presented below share a single source sample, sequenced in a study of early T cells in non-severe SARS-CoV-2 infection. In TCRdb, the 5' RACE reads were re-called with MiXCR into one record per CDR3 protein. In the table there are 20,000 or so distinct CDR3 sequences, approximately 4.3% of which are singletons. The sample comprised whole blood. These receptors originate from an adult who was a healthcare worker with PCR-confirmed SARS-CoV-2 infection or an uninfected control (not recorded which).

As regards this clonotype: This clone may be a read error of a much larger clone one base away. The chain employs TRBV3-1 and TRBJ1-5; 7 nucleotides align to TRBD1. The CDR3 has 15 amino acids. Germline V CDR1 and CDR2: LGHDT, YNNKEL (reference sequence). This CDR3 reads CDSSQSDREHQPQHF. The CDR3, as DNA: TGTGACAGCAGCCAATCCGACAGGGAACATCAGCCCCAGCATTTT.

This clonotype was recorded many times. V is TRBV7-2 and J is TRBJ1-6; TRBD1 is a possible D gene (6 bases). V shed 5 bases and J shed 7 bases, with 15 bases lying between them. The germline CDR1 and CDR2 sequences are SGHTA and FQGNSA. The CDR3 runs 15 residues. CDR3 in amino acids: CASSPPGQRNSPLHF. CDR3 nucleotides: TGTGCCAGCAGCCCCCCGGGACAAAGAAATTCACCCCTCCACTTT.

This clonotype was seen ten or more times. V is TRBV6-4 and J is TRBJ2-1; 12 bases match TRBD1. Germline-derived CDR1 and CDR2 are MRHNA and SNTAGT. J was trimmed by 6 bases and V by 0 bases; bases with no gene match: 3. The CDR3 sequence is 16 residues long. CDR3 amino acids: CASSDSGTGGTNEQFF. As DNA, the CDR3 is TGTGCCAGCAGTGACTCTGGGACAGGGGGCACCAATGAGCAGTTCTTC.

In this sample, this clonotype turned up a few times. The CDR3 sequence: CASSSGLPGNNEQFF. CDR3 DNA sequence: TGTGCCAGCAGCTCCGGACTCCCTGGAAACAATGAGCAGTTCTTC. The rearrangement joins TRBV7-2 to TRBJ2-1, with D possibly TRBD2 on 5 matching bases. The length of the CDR3 is 15 residues. Trimming removed 4 bases at V and 5 bases at J, with 15 bases between. Germline CDR1 reads SGHTA; CDR2 reads FQGNSA. Supplemented by reference TRBV7-2 and TRBJ2-1, the full variable domain reads GAGVSQSPSNKVTEKGKDVELRCDPISGHTALYWYRQSLGQGLEFLIYFQGNSAPDKSGLPSDRFSAERTGGSVSTLTIQRTQQEDSAVYLCASSSGLPGNNEQFFGPGTRLTVL.

This clonotype has a count of ten or more. This CDR3 is CSARDEWVYGYTF. In DNA, the CDR3 is TGCAGTGCTAGAGATGAGTGGGTTTATGGCTACACCTTC. This rearrangement joins TRBV20-1 to TRBJ1-2; D not resolved. The CDR3 contains 13 residues. The V end lost 0 bases, the J end lost 5 bases, and 10 bases lay between the germline ends. Germline CDR1 reads DFQATT; CDR2 reads SNEGSKA (reference sequence).

In its sample, this clonotype is medium-sized. The chain joins TRBV5-6 to TRBJ2-7; 10 bases match TRBD2. The germline CDR1 and CDR2 sequences are SGHDT and YYEEEE. V lost 2 bases and J lost 2; bases outside the gene matches: 10. The CDR3 covers 17 residues. CDR3 loop: CASSFGDLAGEAYEQYF. CDR3 nucleotide sequence: TGTGCCAGCAGCTTTGGGGACCTAGCGGGGGAGGCCTACGAGCAGTACTTC.

The table lists this clonotype with many counts. This sequence joins TRBV4-1 and TRBJ2-1; the D gene is possibly TRBD2 (5 bases). With 2 bases removed from V and 4 bases from J, the gap between germline ends came to 15 bases. The CDR3 sequence is 16 residues long. Germline V CDR1 and CDR2: MGHRA, YSYEKL. The CDR3 is CASSQTGAGGYNEQFF. CDR3 nucleotides: TGCGCCAGCAGCCAAACCGGTGCGGGCGGGTACAATGAGCAGTTCTTC.

This clonotype was found many times. V usage is TRBV29-1 and J usage is TRBJ2-2; D is unresolved. Germline V lookup: CDR1 SQVTM, CDR2 ANQGSEA. This CDR3 has 13 amino acids. Trimming stripped 4 bases from V and 1 base from J, with 7 bases between. The CDR3 coding sequence is TGCAGCGTTGTATGGCTGAACACCGGGGAGCTGTTTTTT. This gives the protein CSVVWLNTGELFF.

This clonotype turned up a few times. The gene calls are TRBV11-2 and TRBJ1-5; tentatively, D is TRBD1 (6 bases). V lost 4 bases, J lost 6 bases, and 10 bases lay in between. The germline CDR1 and CDR2 sequences are SGHAT and FQNNGV. The CDR3 sequence is 13 residues long. The CDR3 nucleotides are TGTGCCAGCAGCTCACAGGGTTCTCAGCCCCAGCATTTT. It translates to CASSSQGSQPQHF.

This clonotype was counted ten times or more. The rearrangement joins TRBV5-1 to TRBJ2-3; D could derive from TRBD1 or TRBD2 (5 bases each). V was clipped by 0 bases and J by 3 bases, with 11 bases between them. The CDR3 sequence is 15 residues long. The germline V gene has CDR1 SGHRS and CDR2 YFSETQ. CDR3: CASSLDGGSTDTQYF. As DNA, the CDR3 is TGCGCCAGCAGCTTGGATGGGGGATCTACAGATACGCAGTATTTT.

The V and J genes are TRBV7-3 and TRBJ2-2; 7 positions match TRBD2. V shed 1 base and J 6 bases; nucleotides not matched to a gene: 8. The CDR3 covers 16 residues. Germline CDR1 reads SGHTA; CDR2 reads FQGTGA. The CDR3 DNA reads TGTGCCAGCAGCTTAAGGGGCGGGAGTGTCGCCGGGGAGCTGTTTTTT. Residues: CASSLRGGSVAGELFF.

This clonotype was observed at least ten times. This chain uses TRBV24-1 with TRBJ2-5; D is ambiguous. Germline assignment: CDR1 KGHDR and CDR2 SFDVKD. V gave up 3 bases and J gave up 0 bases, with 10 bases separating them. This CDR3 contains 15 residues. CDR3 loop: CATSDPTVYQETQYF. CDR3 nucleotide sequence: TGTGCCACCAGTGATCCCACAGTGTACCAAGAGACCCAGTACTTC.

This clonotype was recorded a few times. The V call is TRBV20-1, the J call TRBJ2-7; TRBD1 is a possible D gene (6 bases). CDR1 and CDR2 (germline): DFQATT, SNEGSKA (reference sequence). V lost 6 bases to trimming and J lost 5 bases, with 14 bases between them. This CDR3 is 12 amino acids long. DNA of the CDR3: TGCAGTGCCGCCTATACAGGGAACGAGCAGTACTTC. It specifies CSAAYTGNEQYF.

This clonotype was seen at least ten times. The chain is built from TRBV5-4 and TRBJ2-5; TRBD2 might be the D (5 bases). V was pared by 1 base and J by 5 bases, with 21 bases between. Germline CDR1 reads SGHNT; CDR2 reads YYREEE (reference sequence). The CDR3 is 17 residues long. CDR3 DNA: TGTGCCAGCAGCTTGTCTAAGATCGGACTCCCGGGGGAGACCCAGTACTTC. It is translated as CASSLSKIGLPGETQYF. Full variable domain (missing parts from reference TRBV5-4 and TRBJ2-5): ETGVTQSPTHLIKTRGQQVTLRCSSQSGHNTVSWYQQALGQGPQFIFQYYREEENGRGNFPPRFSGLQFPNYSSELNVNALELDDSALYLCASSLSKIGLPGETQYFGPGTRLLVL.

This clonotype was seen at least ten times. The chain has TRBV2 and TRBJ1-5, with D perhaps TRBD1 (5 bases). Looked up from germline, CDR1 is SNHLY and CDR2 is FYNNEI. V was cut by 4 bases and J by 7 bases, with 14 bases left in between. The CDR3 runs to 14 residues. CDR3 nucleotide sequence: TGTGCCAGCAGTGGGGAGGGGCCAAACCAGCCCCAGCATTTT. Amino acids: CASSGEGPNQPQHF.

This clonotype was detected a few times. The chain couples TRBV30 to TRBJ1-1; TRBD1 might be the D (6 bases). V lost 1 base and J 0 bases, leaving 12 bases between the germline ends. The germline CDR1 and CDR2 sequences are GTSNPN and SVGIG (reference sequence). The CDR3 sequence is 15 residues long. The CDR3 bases are TGTGCCTGGAGTGAGGGGACATCCATGAACACTGAAGCTTTCTTT. Its translation: CAWSEGTSMNTEAFF. Using reference TRBV30 and TRBJ1-1 for the parts outside the CDR3, the full variable domain is SQTIHQWPATLVQPVGSPLSLECTVEGTSNPNLYWYRQAAGRGLQLLFYSVGIGQISSEVPQNLSASRPQDRQFILSSKKLLLSDSGFYLCAWSEGTSMNTEAFFGQGTRLTVV.

This clonotype was detected only a few times. The V and J genes are TRBV24-1 and TRBJ2-1; no clear D gene. Germline CDR1 KGHDR, CDR2 SFDVKD. V was shortened by 9 bases and J by 5 bases, with 16 bases between the two germline ends. The CDR3 has 14 residues. The CDR3 reads CATSLGGINNEQFF. CDR3 in DNA: TGTGCCACCTCGCTGGGCGGAATAAACAATGAGCAGTTCTTC.

By share of the sample, this clonotype is medium-sized (0.01 to 0.1%). This chain links TRBV6-6 with TRBJ2-7, with D possibly TRBD1 on 5 matching bases. The CDR3 sequence is 13 residues long. The ends were cut back, 2 bases at V and 3 bases at J, with 8 bases in the middle. CDR1 MNHNY and CDR2 SVGAGI come from the germline V gene (reference sequence). The DNA for the CDR3 is TGTGCCAGCAGTTACGTCGACAGCTACGAGCAGTACTTC. Translating it yields CASSYVDSYEQYF.

V usage is TRBV11-2 and J usage is TRBJ2-7, with 8 bases identical to TRBD2. The CDR3 loop spans 17 amino acids. The germline gives CDR1 SGHAT, CDR2 FQNNGV. Trimming cost V 0 bases and J 5 bases; bases outside gene matches: 12. The CDR3 sequence: CASSLDLASGQANEQYF. The CDR3 coding sequence is TGTGCCAGCAGCTTAGATTTGGCTAGCGGGCAGGCAAACGAGCAGTACTTC.

This clonotype was counted many times. The chain recombines TRBV15 with TRBJ2-7, with D possibly being TRBD1 or TRBD2 (5 bases each). Germline CDR1 LNHNV, CDR2 YYDKDF (reference sequence). This CDR3 has 13 amino acids. Deletions cut 4 bases from V and 5 bases from J, with 12 bases between. This chain's CDR3 is CATSTQWGNEQYF. In DNA form, the CDR3 reads TGTGCCACCAGCACTCAGTGGGGGAACGAGCAGTACTTC.

Judged by abundance, this clonotype is medium-sized. This rearrangement joins TRBV2 to TRBJ2-3; maybe TRBD2 (5 bases). The CDR3 runs 14 residues. CDR1 and CDR2 from the germline V gene are SNHLY and FYNNEI. Trimming cost V 8 bases and J 1 base, with 13 bases left between them. The CDR3 DNA follows: TGTGCCAGCCTTTTAGGAGGAGGCACAGATACGCAGTATTTT. Its translation is CASLLGGGTDTQYF. The whole variable domain, remainder taken from reference TRBV2 and TRBJ2-3, is EPEVTQTPSHQVTQMGQEVILRCVPISNHLYFYWYRQILGQKVEFLVSFYNNEISEKSEIFDDQFSVERPDGSNFTLKIRSTKLEDSAMYFCASLLGGGTDTQYFGPGTRLTVL.

The chain combines TRBV5-1 with TRBJ2-3; D gene uncertain. CDR3 length equals 14 residues. V was pared by 7 bases and J by 0 bases, with 12 bases between. The germline V gene has CDR1 SGHRS and CDR2 YFSETQ. The CDR3 reads CASRPDTSTDTQYF. The CDR3 DNA sequence: TGCGCCAGCCGACCTGATACTAGCACAGATACGCAGTATTTT.